Listed below are T cell receptor beta chains from one sample, sequenced in a study of cytomegalovirus exposure and HLA in healthy donors. Measured with immunoSEQ multiplex PCR; TCRdb has only the in-frame clones, and not every one. The sample contains 60,000 to 75,000 clones, less than 80% of which appear only once. Sequenced: PBMCs. These receptors came from a woman aged 50 to 60 in good health and CMV-seronegative. The CDR3 runs from the conserved cysteine through the conserved F or W. D genes are given only for firm matches. Only some rows state a clone size, as once, few, many or a class for expanded clones.

d_gene	v_gene	j_gene	abundance	CDR3aa	CDR3nt
TRBD1	TRBV5-6	TRBJ1-3	NA	CASSGGGQGARGNTIYF	TGTGCCAGCAGCGGTGGGGGACAGGGGGCGCGAGGAAACACCATATATTTT
TRBD2	TRBV27	TRBJ2-1	NA	CASSFTQERGVSYNEQFF	TGTGCCAGCAGTTTTACCCAGGAGCGGGGCGTCTCCTACAATGAGCAGTTCTTC
NA	TRBV29-1	TRBJ2-1	NA	CSVPTTGSYNEQFF	TGCAGCGTTCCCACCACGGGCTCCTACAATGAGCAGTTCTTC
NA	TRBV4-3	TRBJ1-2	NA	CASSRQTTGFYGYTF	TGCGCCAGCAGCCGCCAAACTACAGGGTTCTATGGCTACACCTTC
TRBD1	TRBV29-1	TRBJ2-7	few	CSVTRQGREQYF	TGCAGCGTGACGAGACAGGGGCGCGAGCAGTACTTC
TRBD2	TRBV9	TRBJ2-5	NA	CASSVGTSGRAEETQYF	TGTGCCAGCAGCGTCGGGACTAGCGGGAGGGCCGAGGAGACCCAGTACTTC
TRBD1	TRBV10-3	TRBJ1-2	NA	CAISVNPGQGWGGYTF	TGTGCCATCAGTGTCAATCCCGGACAGGGGTGGGGCGGCTACACCTTC
NA	TRBV27	TRBJ2-3	few	CASSSPWGEAQYF	TGTGCCAGCAGTTCCCCCTGGGGGGAGGCGCAGTATTTT
NA	TRBV7-6	TRBJ1-2	NA	CASSFSLDYGYTF	TGTGCCAGCAGCTTCAGTCTTGACTATGGCTACACCTTC
NA	TRBV7-2	TRBJ2-2	few	CASSLASSEGALFF	TGTGCCAGCAGCTTAGCCAGTTCGGAGGGGGCCCTGTTTTTT
NA	TRBV5-1	TRBJ2-3	NA	CASSSRPQGDTQYF	TGCGCCAGCAGCTCCAGGCCACAGGGAGATACGCAGTATTTT
NA	TRBV7-9	TRBJ2-7	NA	CASSLQGPYEQYF	TGTGCCAGCAGCTTACAGGGTCCCTACGAGCAGTACTTC
TRBD1	TRBV6-5	TRBJ2-7	NA	CASSYGTGGYEQYF	TGTGCCAGCAGTTACGGGACAGGGGGGTACGAGCAGTACTTC
NA	TRBV9	TRBJ1-2	once	CASSAGQKGYTF	TGTGCCAGCAGCGCCGGACAGAAAGGCTACACCTTC
TRBD1	TRBV28	TRBJ1-2	NA	CASSLWLLMQGGSYGYTF	TGTGCCAGCAGTTTATGGCTCCTCATGCAAGGGGGCAGCTATGGCTACACCTTC
NA	TRBV7-2	TRBJ2-6	few	CASSVTGTGANVLTF	TGTGCCAGCAGCGTAACAGGGACTGGGGCCAACGTCCTGACTTTC
TRBD1	TRBV14	TRBJ1-1	NA	CASSPHLGQGNTEAFF	TGTGCCAGCAGCCCCCACCTGGGACAGGGTAACACTGAAGCTTTCTTT
TRBD1	TRBV5-4	TRBJ1-1	NA	CASREQGAGAGAEAFF	TGTGCCAGCAGGGAACAGGGGGCAGGGGCAGGCGCTGAAGCTTTCTTT
TRBD1	TRBV4-1	TRBJ2-7	NA	CASSQRQGTYEQYF	TGCGCCAGCAGCCAACGACAGGGGACCTACGAGCAGTACTTC
NA	TRBV7-2	TRBJ1-5	once	CASSLTQGQPQHF	TGTGCCAGCAGCTTAACCCAGGGCCAGCCCCAGCATTTT
NA	TRBV30	TRBJ1-5	NA	CAWSAFGNQPQHF	TGTGCCTGGAGTGCATTTGGCAATCAGCCCCAGCATTTT
NA	TRBV11-2	TRBJ2-7	few	CASSLGRYYEQYF	TGTGCCAGCAGCTTAGGTCGTTACTACGAGCAGTACTTC
TRBD1	TRBV11-2	TRBJ1-2	NA	CASSPGTGNYGYTF	TGTGCCAGCAGCCCGGGGACAGGGAACTATGGCTACACCTTC
TRBD1	TRBV19	TRBJ1-1	NA	CASSMLVGQTEAFF	TGTGCCAGTAGTATGTTGGTGGGACAGACTGAAGCTTTCTTT
NA	TRBV6-5	TRBJ2-5	NA	CASCPPGEETQYF	TGTGCCAGCTGTCCTCCGGGGGAAGAGACCCAGTACTTC
TRBD1	TRBV19	TRBJ2-7	NA	CASSIDGRGHSSYEQYF	TGTGCCAGTAGTATCGATGGCAGGGGGCACTCCTCCTACGAGCAGTACTTC
NA	TRBV5-1	TRBJ2-7	once	CASSLAQGMTYEQYF	TGCGCCAGCAGCTTGGCGCAGGGTATGACCTACGAGCAGTACTTC
NA	TRBV27	TRBJ2-7	NA	CASSPGNYEQYF	TGTGCCAGCAGCCCGGGGAACTACGAGCAGTACTTC
NA	TRBV14	TRBJ2-7	NA	CASSQTGEWSYEQYF	TGTGCCAGCAGCCAGACCGGGGAGTGGTCCTACGAGCAGTACTTC
NA	TRBV7-8	TRBJ2-1	NA	CASSLDRRGEQFF	TGTGCCAGCAGCTTAGACCGACGAGGTGAGCAGTTCTTC
TRBD2	TRBV28	TRBJ2-7	NA	CASRAGGDYEQYF	TGTGCCAGCAGGGCGGGGGGAGACTACGAGCAGTACTTC
NA	TRBV9	TRBJ2-1	NA	CASSAKLDSYNEQFF	TGTGCCAGCAGCGCCAAGCTAGACTCCTACAATGAGCAGTTCTTC
NA	TRBV18	TRBJ2-7	NA	CASSPVTVTDAYEQYF	TGTGCCAGCTCACCAGTAACGGTGACAGACGCCTACGAGCAGTACTTC
NA	TRBV29-1	TRBJ1-1	few	CSVLAGTEAFF	TGCAGCGTCCTGGCGGGGACCGAAGCTTTCTTT
NA	TRBV27	TRBJ1-1	NA	CASSLSRGDTEAFF	TGTGCCAGCAGTTTATCGAGAGGAGACACTGAAGCTTTCTTT
NA	TRBV11-3	TRBJ2-7	NA	CASSFRQGYEQYF	TGTGCCAGCAGCTTCCGGCAGGGCTACGAGCAGTACTTC
NA	TRBV7-2	TRBJ1-1	NA	CVSSLVRIDSLNTEAFF	TGTGTCAGCAGCTTAGTCAGGATTGACAGCTTGAACACTGAAGCTTTCTTT
NA	TRBV7-9	TRBJ2-7	NA	CASSAGVQAYEQYF	TGTGCCAGCAGCGCAGGGGTGCAAGCCTACGAGCAGTACTTC
NA	TRBV4-2	TRBJ2-2	NA	CASSQGADIRPGELFF	TGTGCCAGCAGCCAAGGAGCGGATATCCGTCCCGGGGAGCTGTTTTTT
TRBD2	TRBV5-1	TRBJ2-5	NA	CASSLGTSGSETQYF	TGCGCCAGCAGCTTGGGCACTAGCGGGAGTGAGACCCAGTACTTC
TRBD1	TRBV29-1	TRBJ1-4	once	CSVLQGSGEKLFF	TGCAGCGTACTACAGGGGTCTGGGGAAAAACTGTTTTTT
TRBD1	TRBV19	TRBJ1-2	NA	CASSAQGAWGYTF	TGTGCCAGTAGTGCCCAGGGGGCGTGGGGCTACACCTTC
NA	TRBV19	TRBJ1-5	NA	CASSIMGENSNQPQHF	TGTGCCAGTAGTATTATGGGAGAAAATAGCAATCAGCCCCAGCATTTT
NA	TRBV30	TRBJ1-1	NA	CASDQDSLTAFF	TGTGCCTCTGACCAGGACAGCCTGACGGCTTTCTTT
NA	TRBV15	TRBJ2-7	NA	CATSRDWRWGHSYEQYF	TGTGCCACCAGCAGAGATTGGCGTTGGGGACACTCTTACGAGCAGTACTTC
TRBD1	TRBV9	TRBJ2-5	NA	CASSPGQPQETQYF	TGTGCCAGCAGCCCGGGACAGCCACAAGAGACCCAGTACTTC
TRBD1	TRBV5-1	TRBJ1-1	once	CASSPGQGNTEAFF	TGCGCCAGCAGCCCCGGACAGGGGAACACTGAAGCTTTCTTT
NA	TRBV18	TRBJ2-2	NA	CASSPRVATNTGELFF	TGTGCCAGCTCACCACGGGTAGCGACGAACACCGGGGAGCTGTTTTTT